Sequencing of this T cell receptor (beta chain) was carried out in a study of blood T cell repertoires in COVID-19. For the study at large: Both acute and convalescent COVID-19 samples were obtained from the United States, Italy and Spain. Sample material is recorded as cDNA or gDNA derived from T cells, B-cell-depleted T cells, or PBMCs.

In the study's own analysis: It was from reference gene primer amplification that nucleated cell counts were estimated. Clones were read by immunoSEQ multiplex PCR, and TCRdb kept only the in-frame ones, dropping some. The DNA was the basis for D and trimming; V, J and clone size are from that table. This sample has about 70,000 clones, with about four fifths found just once. V dropped 3 bases and J dropped 7; count of bases not matched to a gene: 8. The CDR3 has 15 residues. From germline, CDR1 is MNHNS and CDR2 SASEGT. This chain links TRBV6-1 with TRBJ1-4; TRBD1 agrees at 7 bases. Sequencing input: peripheral blood. The TCR originated in a woman aged 55 to 70 with acute or convalescent COVID-19. CDR3 residues: CASSEQRGLGEKLFF. The CDR3 nucleotides are TGTGCCAGCAGTGAGCAGAGGGGGCTAGGTGAAAAACTGTTTTTT.